One and the same sample provided the 17 T cell receptor beta chains below, sequenced in a study of sequential checkpoint blockade in melanoma (dated by TCRdb to about 2019). The treatment or condition label for this specimen denotes: randomized to nivolumab then ipilimumab (arm A) or the reverse (arm B). Preparation of the library involved the immunoSEQ multiplex PCR assay. In its TCRdb copy, this immuneACCESS table keeps in-frame sequences only and misses some clones. Where compared with another copy, unresolved V genes explain less than half of these, and the others have no known cause. The sample includes about 21,000 clones, with roughly 80% observed a single time. The ten most abundant clones make up around 9.1% of the sample. Sequenced here: CD8+ T cells sorted from blood (inferred from file names), sampled from a patient given nivolumab and ipilimumab in sequence. These receptors all come from a human donor with melanoma.

This sequence joins TRBV2 and TRBJ2-2; TRBD1 matches 10 bases. The CDR3 runs 14 residues. In germline, CDR1 is SNHLY, CDR2 FYNNEI. V dropped 7 bases and J dropped 4; count of bases not matched to a gene: 3. Written as DNA, the CDR3 is TGTGCCAGCACCGGGGACAGGGGCACCGGGGAGCTGTTTTTT. It encodes CASTGDRGTGELFF.

This clone came up once. This rearrangement joins TRBV6-5 to TRBJ2-1; TRBD2 matches at 8 bases. The CDR3 contains 16 residues. Trimming at V came to 4 bases and at J to 7 bases, leaving 12 bases not matched to a gene. Germline V CDR1 and CDR2: MNHEY, SVGAGI. CDR3 amino acids: CASSLQPGGAANEQFF. The CDR3, as DNA: TGTGCCAGCAGTTTGCAACCCGGGGGGGCCGCAAATGAGCAGTTCTTC.

V gene TRBV5-1 combines with J gene TRBJ1-1; D is possibly TRBD1 (6 bases). Germline CDR1 and CDR2: SGHRS and YFSETQ. This CDR3 comprises 14 residues. Trimming took off 2 bases at V and 2 bases at J, with 10 bases between the two ends. The CDR3 DNA reads as TGCGCCAGCAGCTTACACAGGGCTAACACTGAAGCTTTCTTT. Its translation: CASSLHRANTEAFF.

This chain links TRBV5-4 with TRBJ2-7; D might be TRBD1 (5 bases). The CDR3 sequence is 14 residues long. V lost 2 bases to trimming and J lost 4 bases, with 13 bases between them. Germline values: CDR1 SGHNT, CDR2 YYREEE (reference sequence). In DNA form, the CDR3 reads TGTGCCAGCAGCTTAGGGCAGGGATTTTACGAGCAGTACTTC. Protein: CASSLGQGFYEQYF.

This clone was seen only a few times. V is TRBV14 and J is TRBJ2-1; the D is unclear. Trimming removed 1 base at V and 6 bases at J, with 7 bases between. The CDR3 covers 13 residues. Germline V CDR1 and CDR2: SGHDN, FVKESK. In DNA form, the CDR3 reads TGTGCCAGCAGCCAAGTCTGGAGCAATGAGCAGTTCTTC. Protein: CASSQVWSNEQFF.

The gene calls are TRBV28 and TRBJ1-1; D is unclear. Germline V gene sequence: CDR1 MDHEN, CDR2 SYDVKM. V was clipped by 5 bases and J by 1 base, with 8 bases between them. The length of the CDR3 is 13 residues. CDR3 nucleotides: TGTGCCAGCAGTCCCGGGGAGAACACTGAAGCTTTCTTT. As protein: CASSPGENTEAFF.

As for this clone: The sample has other DNA sequences that encode this CDR3 too. V and J are TRBV28 and TRBJ1-5; a weak D match, TRBD1 (6 bases). Germline V lookup: CDR1 MDHEN, CDR2 SYDVKM. This CDR3 has 16 amino acids. Trimming shortened V by 3 bases and J by 0 bases, and 12 bases separated the two germline ends. The CDR3, as DNA: TGTGCCAGCAGTTTGAGGGGGTCTTATAGCAATCAGCCCCAGCATTTT. Translating gives CASSLRGSYSNQPQHF.

V usage is TRBV4-1 and J usage is TRBJ2-7, with unresolved D. Germline CDR1 MGHRA, CDR2 YSYEKL. Trimming left V 3 bases short and J 2 bases short, with 8 bases between. The CDR3 runs to 13 residues. The CDR3 region is CASSQVAAYEQYF. As DNA, the CDR3 is TGCGCCAGCAGCCAGGTCGCAGCCTACGAGCAGTACTTC.

CDR3 protein: CASKPGDFYEQYF. The CDR3 DNA is TGCGCCAGCAAACCCGGGGATTTCTACGAGCAGTACTTC. The chain links TRBV10-2 to TRBJ2-7; tentative D call: TRBD2 (5 bases). The CDR3 runs to 13 residues. Between the trimmed V and J ends, which lost 7 bases and 3 bases, there was a span of 13 bases. Germline V gene data show CDR1 as WSHSY and CDR2 as SAAADI.

The chain is built from TRBV5-5 and TRBJ2-7; 7 bases align to TRBD1. J was trimmed by 4 bases and V by 0 bases; bases with no gene match: 4. This CDR3 has 14 amino acids. The germline V gene has CDR1 SGHKS and CDR2 YYEKEE (reference sequence). In nucleotides, the CDR3 is TGTGCCAGCAGCTTGGAAGGGACAGTATACGAGCAGTACTTC. Amino acids: CASSLEGTVYEQYF.

V usage is TRBV5-1 and J usage is TRBJ1-1; D ambiguous. The CDR3 consists of 15 residues. V dropped 2 bases and J dropped 4 bases, with 15 bases sitting between them. Germline V lookup: CDR1 SGHRS, CDR2 YFSETQ. The CDR3, as DNA: TGCGCCAGCAGCTTTAGGAGTGTGGGTGCCACTGAAGCTTTCTTT. Translation gives CASSFRSVGATEAFF.

The chain carries TRBV27 and TRBJ2-1, with TRBD2 matching over 7 bases. The CDR3 has 16 amino acids. From germline, CDR1 is MNHEY and CDR2 SMNVEV (reference sequence). J lost 0 bases, V lost 2 bases, and 4 bases had no gene match. In nucleotides, the CDR3 is TGTGCCAGCAGTTTAATGGCTAGCGGCTCCTACAATGAGCAGTTCTTC. Translated: CASSLMASGSYNEQFF.

In this sample, this clone turned up a few times. The CDR3 nucleotides read TGTGCCAGCAGCTTCGGACAGGGGGTTGAAAAACTGTTTTTT. Protein: CASSFGQGVEKLFF. J is TRBJ1-4 and V is TRBV5-6, with TRBD1 matching over 10 bases. This CDR3 comprises 14 residues. The ends lost 2 bases at V and 7 bases at J; junction bases unmatched: 2. Germline lookup yields CDR1 SGHDT and CDR2 YYEEEE.

V usage is TRBV13 and J usage is TRBJ2-2; D is uncertain. V lost 3 bases, J lost 5 bases, and 7 bases lay in between. From germline, CDR1 is PRHDT and CDR2 FYEKMQ (reference sequence). This CDR3 region has 13 residues. CDR3 in amino acids: CASSFEATGELFF. CDR3 nucleotide sequence: TGTGCCAGCAGCTTTGAGGCTACCGGGGAGCTGTTTTTT.

The V call is TRBV4-1, the J call TRBJ2-7; 9 nucleotides match TRBD1. The germline CDR1 and CDR2 sequences are MGHRA and YSYEKL. V gave up 5 bases and J gave up 4 bases; unmatched junction bases: 3. The CDR3 runs 13 residues. CDR3 amino acids: CASSAGQGYEQYF. For the CDR3, the DNA is TGCGCCAGCAGCGCGGGACAGGGATACGAGCAGTACTTC.

The V gene is TRBV4-1, the J gene TRBJ2-7, with 8 bases matching TRBD1. The CDR3 is 15 residues long. Trimming took 5 bases from V and 5 from J; bases not matched to a gene: 11. CDR1 is MGHRA, CDR2 YSYEKL, per germline. In nucleotides, the CDR3 is TGCGCCAGCAGCACCCGACAGGGGTTTTTCGACGAGCAGTACTTC. This encodes CASSTRQGFFDEQYF.

The V gene is TRBV28, the J gene TRBJ2-1; 8 positions agree with TRBD1. The germline gives CDR1 MDHEN, CDR2 SYDVKM. After removal of 4 bases from V and 4 bases from J, the junction contained 12 bases not matched to a gene. The CDR3 totals 17 residues. DNA for the CDR3: TGTGCCAGCAGTTACCGAGACCACAGGGGGGCTTACAATGAGCAGTTCTTC. This gives the protein CASSYRDHRGAYNEQFF.